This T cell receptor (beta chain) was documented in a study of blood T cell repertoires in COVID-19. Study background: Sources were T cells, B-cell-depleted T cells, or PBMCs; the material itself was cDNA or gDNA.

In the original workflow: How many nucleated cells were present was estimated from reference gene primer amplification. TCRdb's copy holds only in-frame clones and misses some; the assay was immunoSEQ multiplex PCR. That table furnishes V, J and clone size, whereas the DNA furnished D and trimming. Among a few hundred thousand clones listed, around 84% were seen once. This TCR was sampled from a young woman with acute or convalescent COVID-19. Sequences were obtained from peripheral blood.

CDR3 DNA sequence: TGTGCCACCAGAGGTTATGGCGGGGATGAGCAGTTCTTC. Translating it yields CATRGYGGDEQFF. This chain links TRBV24-1 with TRBJ2-1, with a weak D call TRBD2 (6 bases). Trimming stripped 7 bases from V and 8 bases from J, with 14 bases between. The CDR3 spans 13 residues. In germline, CDR1 is KGHDR, CDR2 SFDVKD.